This paragraph covers one TCR beta chain sequence. Its antigen has not been determined. No much larger clone is present one base from it, and per-base qualities are unavailable. V is cut back by 5 bases and J by 5 bases, with 5 bases in the junction unmatched. The CDR3 measures 13 amino acids from cysteine to phenylalanine. Of the read, only the CDR3 DNA is kept; its 39 bases are in frame from base 1. Reading the germline V gene (reference sequence) gives CDR1 MNHEY and CDR2 SMNVEV. This sample is part of a study of intratumoral heterogeneity in liver cancer. Some background on the complete study: In the full cohort of around 13 patients, the median age was about 69 years and the majority of patients were male. To examine intratumor heterogeneity, the study integrated RNA-seq, DNA sequencing, TCR-seq and SNP array data obtained from multiple regions of hepatocellular carcinoma specimens. Of the approximately 71 multiregional samples collected from 14 HCC patients in the overall cohort, 50 to 55 were tumoral regions and roughly 20 were adjacent nontumoral regions. Study-wide conclusions, independent of this receptor: Limitations acknowledged by the authors included a relatively low number of patients and under-sampled representation of tumor-infiltrating lymphocytes.

Every patient had early-stage hepatocellular carcinoma and received no therapy prior to surgical resection. No macroscopic evidence of necrosis or hemorrhage was present in the sampled areas. TCR sequencing (ImmunoSeq) was performed on multiple regions from a couple of patients. Frozen tissue samples from resection were taken at least 1 cm away from one another. Samples labelled N came from nontumoral liver tissue adjacent to the tumor. The DNeasy blood and tissue kit was used to extract genomic DNA from bulk tissue. TCR beta chain CDR3 regions were sequenced from genomic DNA using the immunoSEQ assay. Rearranged VDJ segments were amplified with primers annealing to V and J segments. Regarding the original processing steps: The ImmunoSeq Analyzer software was used to calculate clonality and richness metrics. To find clones with differing abundance between regions, Fisher's exact test was applied together with a beta-binomial method for extra stringency. Drawn from immuneACCESS, this table holds only the in-frame rearrangements with V and J called that TCRdb kept. Clones are partly lost; checked studies trace under half to an unresolved V gene and leave the rest unexplained. That table gives V, J and clone size, and the DNA gave D and trimming. The sample data list 20,000 to 25,000 clones, and around 78% of these were observed just once. Approximately 18% of the sample comes from the top ten.

This receptor chain uses TRBV27 and TRBJ1-2, with 7 central nucleotides matching TRBD1. The source material was tumor-adjacent normal tissue, sampled before any cancer treatment. This receptor was taken from a woman in her seventies with hepatocellular carcinoma. DNA sequence: TGTGCCAGCAGTCCGACAGGGTTTTATGGCTACACCTTC. Its translation is CASSPTGFYGYTF.